The 22 T cell receptor beta chains below were found in one sample sequenced in a study of response to subunit inactivated influenza vaccine. TCRdb used MiXCR to reprocess the RT-PCR reads, holding one entry per CDR3 protein. The sample lists around 520,000 distinct CDR3 sequences; 25% were seen once. The sequenced sample was CD4+ T cells sorted from PBMCs, obtained about 5 days after vaccination. The receptors originated from a man in his fifties who received an inactivated influenza vaccine.

The chain carries TRBV10-3 and TRBJ2-3, with 7 nucleotides matching TRBD2. The V gene's germline CDR1 is ENHRY and CDR2 SYGVKD. This CDR3 comprises 15 residues. V trimming: 6 bases; J trimming: 5 bases; junction bases outside the gene matches: 11. This chain's CDR3 is CAIRGSSGVGDTQYF. The CDR3 DNA is TGTGCCATCAGGGGATCGAGCGGGGTGGGAGATACGCAGTATTTT.

Remarks on this clonotype: Given a much more abundant clone one base away, this may be a read error. This rearrangement joins TRBV6-1 to TRBJ2-3; TRBD1 matches 9 bases. Germline V gives CDR1 MNHNS, CDR2 SASEGT. This CDR3 contains 15 residues. V lost 6 bases and J lost 0; bases outside the gene matches: 4. CDR3 in amino acids: CASRPGQGSTDTQYF. As DNA, the CDR3 is TGTGCCAGCAGACCGGGACAGGGAAGCACAGATACGCAGTATTTT.

The V call is TRBV5-1, the J call TRBJ2-3; TRBD1 matches at 7 bases. Looked up from germline, CDR1 is SGHRS and CDR2 is YFSETQ. Trimming cost V 4 bases and J 8 bases; bases outside gene matches: 7. This CDR3 contains 13 residues. The CDR3 region has the DNA TGCGCCAGCAGCGAGGGACAGACGGGTACGCAGTATTTT. This gives the protein CASSEGQTGTQYF.

The chain is built from TRBV6-2 or TRBV6-3 and TRBJ2-7, with a tentative D call TRBD1 (5 bases). The V and J ends lost 4 bases and 1 base respectively, with 17 bases between them. This CDR3 contains 16 residues. The V gene's germline CDR1 is MNHEY and CDR2 SVGEGT. The CDR3 sequence: CASSSRWGLTSYEQYF. DNA for the CDR3: TGTGCCAGCAGTTCAAGGTGGGGCCTAACTTCCTACGAGCAGTACTTC.

Many counts were recorded for this clonotype. In DNA form, the CDR3 reads TGCGCCAGCAGGGTTTCAGGACGGCTCAACAATGAGCAGTTCTTC. This gives the protein CASRVSGRLNNEQFF. The chain couples TRBV5-1 to TRBJ2-1, with D unclear. Germline V gives CDR1 SGHRS, CDR2 YFSETQ. V lost 5 bases and J 5 bases, leaving 17 bases between the germline ends. CDR3 length equals 15 residues.

This clonotype was observed at least ten times. This chain uses TRBV29-1 with TRBJ2-1; D remains unclear. This CDR3 comprises 13 residues. Germline CDR1 reads SQVTM; CDR2 reads ANQGSEA. V dropped 2 bases and J dropped 10 bases, with 15 bases sitting between them. The CDR3 DNA sequence: TGCAGCGTTGAATCCCAAATAAAGGACGAGCAGTTCTTC. As protein: CSVESQIKDEQFF.

This clonotype was recorded a few times. This chain links TRBV6-8 with TRBJ2-1; 9 bases agree with TRBD2. V dropped 7 bases and J dropped 7; count of bases not matched to a gene: 11. Per the germline V gene, CDR1 is MNHGY and CDR2 is SAAAGT. The CDR3 contains 15 residues. The CDR3 reads CASIVGLAGLNEQFF. In nucleotides, the CDR3 is TGTGCCAGCATTGTCGGGCTAGCGGGGCTTAATGAGCAGTTCTTC.

Turning to this clonotype: This clone may be a read error of a much larger clone one base away. The V and J genes are TRBV29-1 and TRBJ2-3; TRBD2 is a possible D gene (5 bases). This CDR3 is built from 13 residues. Trimming pared 7 bases from V and 2 bases from J, leaving 13 bases between. Germline CDR1 reads SQVTM; CDR2 reads ANQGSEA. CDR3 residues: CSEDAGLTDTQYF. The DNA for the CDR3 is TGCAGCGAGGACGCCGGACTCACAGATACGCAGTATTTT.

This chain links TRBV10-3 with TRBJ1-1; no clear D. The germline V gene has CDR1 ENHRY and CDR2 SYGVKD. CDR3 length equals 14 residues. Trimming took off 3 bases at V and 1 base at J, with 9 bases between the two ends. For the CDR3, the DNA is TGTGCCATCAGTGACCCAGGCACGAACACTGAAGCTTTCTTT. Encoded protein: CAISDPGTNTEAFF.

This chain links TRBV20-1 with TRBJ2-3, with D perhaps assigned TRBD1 or TRBD2 (6 bases each). The CDR3 covers 15 residues. Trimming removed 6 bases from V and 1 base from J, with 17 bases in between. The V gene's germline CDR1 is DFQATT and CDR2 SNEGSKA (reference sequence). Written as DNA, the CDR3 is TGCAGTGCCCGTCGAGGGGGGTCTGGCACAGATACGCAGTATTTT. Translated, it gives CSARRGGSGTDTQYF.

This clonotype was seen a few times. The chain employs TRBV10-3 and TRBJ2-7; D might be TRBD1 (6 bases). The CDR3 runs 12 residues. Trimming took off 4 bases at V and 5 bases at J, with 9 bases between the two ends. Germline CDR1 and CDR2: ENHRY and SYGVKD. The CDR3 sequence: CAISGQENEQYF. The CDR3 DNA follows: TGTGCCATCAGTGGACAGGAGAACGAGCAGTACTTC.

This chain's CDR3 is CASSLDIGGAQTQYF. The CDR3 DNA reads as TGTGCCAGCAGCTTAGATATTGGGGGAGCTCAAACGCAGTATTTT. The V and J genes are TRBV11-2 and TRBJ2-3; either TRBD1 or TRBD2 may supply D (5 bases each). The CDR3 length is 15 residues. The germline V gene has CDR1 SGHAT and CDR2 FQNNGV. Trimming removed 0 bases at V and 9 bases at J, with 16 bases between.

This clonotype appeared a few times. The V gene is TRBV20-1, the J gene TRBJ1-2; D remains ambiguous. CDR3 length: 14 residues. Trimming took off 0 bases at V and 1 base at J, with 9 bases between the two ends. Germline CDR1 and CDR2: DFQATT and SNEGSKA (reference sequence). The CDR3 nucleotides read TGCAGTGCTAGAGATAATTGGCATAACTATGGCTACACCTTC. Translating gives CSARDNWHNYGYTF.

This clonotype was seen only a few times. The chain joins TRBV7-3 to TRBJ2-1, with no clear D. Germline V gene lookup returns CDR1 SGHTA and CDR2 FQGTGA. The CDR3 contains 14 residues. Between the trimmed V and J ends, which lost 6 bases and 4 bases, there was a span of 13 bases. The CDR3 spells CASRESSGYNEQFF. CDR3 sequence (DNA): TGTGCCAGCAGGGAAAGCTCAGGTTACAATGAGCAGTTCTTC.

The rearrangement links TRBV5-1 to TRBJ1-4; D call uncertain. The V gene lost 2 bases and the J gene lost 7 bases, with 12 bases spanning the gap. Germline loops: CDR1 SGHRS, CDR2 YFSETQ. This CDR3 is 14 amino acids long. The CDR3 nucleotides read TGCGCCAGCAGCTTTGTGGGCGTAGGTGAAAAACTGTTTTTT. This gives the protein CASSFVGVGEKLFF.

This clonotype was picked up a small number of times. This rearrangement joins TRBV12-3 or TRBV12-4 to TRBJ2-5; TRBD1 matches at 8 bases. V shed 4 bases, J shed 5 bases, and the junction held 3 bases outside the gene matches. The CDR3 covers 13 residues. The CDR3 DNA sequence: TGTGCCAGCAGTTACACAGGGGGGGAGACCCAGTACTTC. It yields the protein CASSYTGGETQYF.

This clonotype was counted between two and nine times. The rearrangement joins TRBV25-1 to TRBJ2-5; 7 positions agree with TRBD2. The CDR3 is made up of 19 amino acids. Germline CDR1 is MGHDK and CDR2 is SYGVNS. J gave up 2 bases and V 1 base, and 16 bases lay outside the gene matches. CDR3 loop: CASSELSGTILYPQETQYF. The CDR3 DNA sequence: TGTGCCAGCAGTGAATTGTCCGGGACTATATTATACCCACAAGAGACCCAGTACTTC.

This clonotype was seen more than once but under ten times. The chain is built from TRBV20-1 and TRBJ2-5; tentative D call: TRBD2 (6 bases). V lost 8 bases and J 6 bases, leaving 22 bases between the germline ends. CDR1 and CDR2 from the germline V gene are DFQATT and SNEGSKA (reference sequence). The CDR3 is 14 residues long. CDR3 in amino acids: CSIAERRGGKTQYF. The CDR3 nucleotides are TGCAGTATTGCGGAACGTAGGGGAGGAAAGACCCAGTACTTC.

This clonotype was seen a handful of times. The gene calls are TRBV10-3 and TRBJ2-7; the D gene could be TRBD1 or TRBD2 (5 bases each). Per the germline V gene, CDR1 is ENHRY and CDR2 is SYGVKD. Trimming left V 10 bases short and J 2 bases short, with 15 bases between. The CDR3 runs 13 residues. This CDR3 reads CASQGRPTYEQYF. DNA of the CDR3: TGTGCCAGCCAGGGACGGCCCACCTACGAGCAGTACTTC.

The chain's CDR3 is CASRQGASNQPQHF. CDR3 coding DNA: TGTGCCAGCAGACAGGGGGCGAGCAATCAGCCCCAGCATTTT. The rearrangement links TRBV12-3 or TRBV12-4 to TRBJ1-5; 9 bases fit TRBD1. This CDR3 region has 14 residues. J was trimmed by 1 base and V by 6 bases; bases with no gene match: 1.

The sample holds one count of this clonotype. J is TRBJ1-1 and V is TRBV6-1; a weak D match, TRBD1 (6 bases). The CDR3 runs 20 residues. Germline values: CDR1 MNHNS, CDR2 SASEGT. V shed 6 bases and J shed 5 bases, with 34 bases lying between them. The CDR3 loop reads CASRSPSGGARLLPVTEAFF. The DNA for the CDR3 is TGTGCCAGCAGGTCACCTTCCGGGGGCGCCAGGCTACTTCCGGTGACTGAAGCTTTCTTT.

This clonotype has more than one count but fewer than ten. The gene calls are TRBV12-3 or TRBV12-4 and TRBJ2-3; 10 bases agree with TRBD2. The CDR3 totals 16 residues. V lost 3 bases to trimming and J lost 6 bases; unmatched junction nucleotides: 9. CDR3 loop: CASSFSLAGAGDTQYF. For the CDR3, the DNA is TGTGCCAGCAGTTTTTCCCTAGCGGGGGCAGGGGATACGCAGTATTTT.